A single sample gave rise to the 30 T cell receptor beta chains below, sequenced in a study of T cell repertoires and HLA-DP antigens. Which antigens these TCRs recognize remains unknown. The method was immunoSEQ multiplex PCR; TCRdb's version includes in-frame clones alone and lacks a portion of them. The sample has approximately 90,000 clones, roughly nine tenths seen once. The sequencing sample was made of CD4+ T cells from PBMCs. These receptors all stem from a man between 45 and 60 years old in good health and CMV-seronegative.

This sequence joins TRBV14 and TRBJ2-3; the match to TRBD2 covers 10 bases. The CDR3 loop spans 19 amino acids. J gave up 0 bases and V 4 bases, and 13 bases lay outside the gene matches. Germline V gene sequence: CDR1 SGHDN, CDR2 FVKESK. The CDR3 loop reads CASSRGRTSGGSSTDTQYF. DNA for the CDR3: TGTGCCAGCAGCCGAGGGCGGACTAGCGGTGGATCTAGCACAGATACGCAGTATTTT.

The rearrangement joins TRBV4-1 to TRBJ2-1, with D possibly TRBD2 on 6 matching bases. V lost 1 base and J 5 bases, leaving 21 bases between the germline ends. This CDR3 is built from 18 residues. CDR1 is MGHRA and CDR2 is YSYEKL in the germline V gene. The CDR3 region is CASSQGFREIMANNEQFF. The CDR3 DNA is TGCGCCAGCAGCCAAGGATTCCGGGAGATTATGGCAAACAATGAGCAGTTCTTC.

CDR3: CASSHRRSYGYTF. The CDR3 nucleotides read TGTGCCAGCAGCCATCGACGGAGCTATGGCTACACCTTC. This sequence joins TRBV4-2 and TRBJ1-2; D not certain. Germline lookup yields CDR1 LGHNA and CDR2 YNFKEQ. The germline V and J ends were trimmed by 3 bases and 4 bases, with 9 bases remaining between them. This CDR3 is built from 13 residues.

J is TRBJ2-1 and V is TRBV7-3, with D perhaps matching TRBD1 or TRBD2 (5 bases each). The germline CDR1 and CDR2 sequences are SGHTA and FQGTGA. V was shortened by 3 bases and J by 6 bases, with 18 bases between the two germline ends. The CDR3 consists of 16 residues. The CDR3 DNA follows: TGTGCCAGCAGCTTCGCCGGGACCCAGCAGGTCAATGAGCAGTTCTTC. This codes for CASSFAGTQQVNEQFF.

The chain carries TRBV25-1 and TRBJ1-5; D not certain. The V and J ends lost 4 bases and 4 bases respectively, with 11 bases between them. The CDR3 spans 14 residues. Per the germline V gene, CDR1 is MGHDK and CDR2 is SYGVNS. The CDR3 nucleotides read TGTGCCAGCAGTGCCCCGGGAGAGAATCAGCCCCAGCATTTT. This encodes CASSAPGENQPQHF.

The genes are TRBV30 and TRBJ1-2; 8 bases are shared with TRBD1. CDR3 length: 11 amino acids. Germline V gene data show CDR1 as GTSNPN and CDR2 as SVGIG (reference sequence). Trimming at V came to 6 bases and at J to 8 bases, leaving 5 bases not matched to a gene. CDR3 bases: TGTGCCTGCAGGACAGGGCCGGGCTACACCTTC. As protein: CACRTGPGYTF.

This clone was counted a single time. The chain employs TRBV11-3 and TRBJ2-3; D possibly corresponds to TRBD2 (5 bases). The CDR3 length is 13 residues. Germline loops: CDR1 SGHNT, CDR2 YENEEA. Trimming left V 5 bases short and J 6 bases short, with 12 bases between. CDR3 nucleotide sequence: TGTGCCAGCAGCAACCGGGGAAAGGATACGCAGTATTTT. It translates to CASSNRGKDTQYF.

The chain is built from TRBV2 and TRBJ2-7; D not resolved. V lost 6 bases and J lost 4, with 7 bases in between. The germline CDR1 and CDR2 sequences are SNHLY and FYNNEI. This CDR3 spans 11 amino acids. CDR3: CASRVSYEQYF. The DNA for the CDR3 is TGTGCCAGCAGAGTGAGTTACGAGCAGTACTTC.

V is TRBV2 and J is TRBJ1-2; 7 bases are shared with TRBD1. Germline V lookup: CDR1 SNHLY, CDR2 FYNNEI. This CDR3 is built from 12 residues. Germline trimming cut 7 bases from V and 2 bases from J; bases unmatched to any gene: 1. For the CDR3, the DNA is TGTGCCAGCAAGGGACAGAACTATGGCTACACCTTC. Translated: CASKGQNYGYTF.

V is TRBV5-1 and J is TRBJ2-7, with D hard to call. In germline, CDR1 is SGHRS, CDR2 YFSETQ. The CDR3 contains 14 residues. Deletions cut 4 bases from V and 2 bases from J, with 13 bases between. CDR3 protein: CASSQIPGAYEQYF. The CDR3 DNA sequence: TGCGCCAGCAGCCAAATCCCCGGTGCCTACGAGCAGTACTTC.

The chain recombines TRBV12-2 with TRBJ1-2; the table's D call TRBD1 went unverified against the DNA. TRBV12-2 is marked as a pseudogene. The CDR3 extends over 15 amino acids. In nucleotides, the CDR3 is TGTGCAAGTCGCGCAAACAGGGCAGCTAACTATGGCTACACCTTC. Translated, it gives CASRANRAANYGYTF.

The V gene is TRBV7-6, the J gene TRBJ2-3, with TRBD2 identical over 7 bases. In germline, CDR1 is SGHVS, CDR2 FNYEAQ. The CDR3 spans 16 residues. The V and J ends lost 1 base and 2 bases, in that order; junction bases with no gene match: 6. CDR3 DNA sequence: TGTGCCAGCAGCTTAGGAACTAGCGCCAACACAGATACGCAGTATTTT. As protein: CASSLGTSANTDTQYF.

The V call is TRBV15, the J call TRBJ1-1; the D is unclear. The CDR3 runs to 13 residues. Germline CDR1 LNHNV, CDR2 YYDKDF (reference sequence). The V gene lost 3 bases and the J gene lost 1 base, with 6 bases spanning the gap. The CDR3 is CATSRESNTEAFF. Written as DNA, the CDR3 is TGTGCCACCAGCAGGGAGTCGAACACTGAAGCTTTCTTT.

The J gene is TRBJ1-5, the V gene TRBV30; 7 bases fit TRBD1. This CDR3 comprises 15 residues. CDR1 GTSNPN and CDR2 SVGIG come from the germline V gene (reference sequence). The trim removed 0 bases at V and 7 bases at J, leaving 9 bases unmatched. The CDR3 nucleotides are TGTGCCTGGAGTGTTGAGACAGGGCGGACCCAGCCCCAGCATTTT. It is translated as CAWSVETGRTQPQHF. Full variable domain (outside the CDR3, taken from reference TRBV30 and TRBJ1-5): SQTIHQWPATLVQPVGSPLSLECTVEGTSNPNLYWYRQAAGRGLQLLFYSVGIGQISSEVPQNLSASRPQDRQFILSSKKLLLSDSGFYLCAWSVETGRTQPQHFGDGTRLSIL.

The chain couples TRBV19 to TRBJ2-1; D gene uncertain. Between the trimmed V and J ends, which lost 5 bases and 0 bases, there was a span of 17 bases. The germline CDR1 and CDR2 sequences are LNHDA and SQIVND (reference sequence). This CDR3 has 17 residues. The CDR3 loop reads CASSPVGRWGSYNEQFF. The DNA of the CDR3 is TGTGCCAGTAGTCCTGTGGGCCGTTGGGGCTCCTACAATGAGCAGTTCTTC.

The chain employs TRBV4-1 and TRBJ1-5, with TRBD1 as a possible D gene (6 bases). This CDR3 is 17 amino acids long. Germline loops: CDR1 MGHRA, CDR2 YSYEKL. The V end lost 3 bases, the J end lost 4 bases, and 19 bases lay between the germline ends. CDR3 sequence (DNA): TGCGCCAGCAGCCACCCTAGCATGGGGGCGGAGAATCAGCCCCAGCATTTT. Its translation: CASSHPSMGAENQPQHF.

This sequence joins TRBV6-5 and TRBJ1-2, with a tentative D call TRBD1 (6 bases). Trimming cost V 8 bases and J 0 bases, with 16 bases left between them. The CDR3 runs to 15 residues. CDR1 and CDR2 (germline): MNHEY, SVGAGI. CDR3 coding DNA: TGTGCCAGCGCCGCCCAGGGGTTCGCTAACTATGGCTACACCTTC. It encodes CASAAQGFANYGYTF.

The chain combines TRBV7-9 with TRBJ1-1, with D uncertain. The V gene's germline CDR1 is SEHNR and CDR2 FQNEAQ (reference sequence). The V end was cut by 2 bases, the J end by 6 bases, with 10 bases between. CDR3 length: 13 amino acids. The CDR3 loop reads CASSLNTEAEAFF. In DNA, the CDR3 is TGTGCCAGCAGCTTAAATACGGAAGCTGAAGCTTTCTTT.

The chain carries TRBV9 and TRBJ2-5, with D hard to call. The CDR3 runs 14 residues. Trimming removed 0 bases at V and 1 base at J, with 7 bases between. From germline, CDR1 is SGDLS and CDR2 YYNGEE. The CDR3 protein is CASSVGWVQETQYF. CDR3 nucleotide sequence: TGTGCCAGCAGCGTAGGATGGGTCCAAGAGACCCAGTACTTC. The full variable domain, in which reference TRBV9 and TRBJ2-5 provide the parts outside the CDR3, is DSGVTQTPKHLITATGQRVTLRCSPRSGDLSVYWYQQSLDQGLQFLIQYYNGEERAKGNILERFSAQQFPDLHSELNLSSLELGDSALYFCASSVGWVQETQYFGPGTRLLVL.

This sequence joins TRBV7-2 and TRBJ1-1; TRBD1 might be the D (6 bases). The CDR3 covers 17 residues. Between the trimmed V and J ends, which lost 6 bases and 1 base, there was a span of 21 bases. Per germline, CDR1 SGHTA and CDR2 FQGNSA. The CDR3 coding sequence is TGTGCCAGCAGGGGCCGCGTCCTAGGGGGTCCGAACACTGAAGCTTTCTTT. It translates to CASRGRVLGGPNTEAFF.

This clone was seen only once. V usage is TRBV4-1 and J usage is TRBJ1-5; perhaps TRBD1 as D (5 bases). V was clipped by 1 base and J by 2 bases, with 12 bases between them. The CDR3 loop spans 16 amino acids. Germline CDR1 reads MGHRA; CDR2 reads YSYEKL. CDR3 protein: CASSQGGLGGNQPQHF. In DNA form, the CDR3 reads TGCGCCAGCAGCCAAGGGGGACTAGGGGGCAATCAGCCCCAGCATTTT.

Of note for this clone: At one boundary the junction diverges from the germline segment, which might be a read error. V and J are TRBV7-7 and TRBJ2-5, with TRBD1 matching over 8 bases. CDR1 is SSHAT and CDR2 is FNYEAQ in the germline V gene (reference sequence). CDR3 size: 13 residues. The CDR3 here is CASSQNRGETQYF. CDR3 in DNA: TGTGCTAGCAGCCAAAACAGGGGGGAGACCCAGTACTTC.

This clone turned up a few times. The chain links TRBV27 to TRBJ1-2; tentative D call: TRBD1 (5 bases). Germline assignment: CDR1 MNHEY and CDR2 SMNVEV (reference sequence). The CDR3 has 13 amino acids. Trimming took 3 bases from V and 2 from J, leaving 7 bases between them. CDR3 sequence reads: CASSFEGNYGYTF. The CDR3 coding sequence is TGTGCCAGCAGTTTTGAGGGGAACTATGGCTACACCTTC.

This chain connects TRBV6-5 to TRBJ2-7; TRBD2 matches 7 bases. This CDR3 spans 14 amino acids. V was pared by 2 bases and J by 3 bases, with 4 bases of the junction left unmatched. The V gene's germline CDR1 is MNHEY and CDR2 SVGAGI. As DNA, the CDR3 is TGTGCCAGCAGTTACGGGCGGGAGCGCTACGAGCAGTACTTC. Translated: CASSYGRERYEQYF.

This clone ranks as medium-sized. V and J are TRBV27 and TRBJ1-2; possible D gene TRBD1, 5 bases. V dropped 4 bases and J dropped 5 bases, with 14 bases sitting between them. Looked up from germline, CDR1 is MNHEY and CDR2 is SMNVEV (reference sequence). The CDR3 consists of 14 residues. The CDR3 DNA reads TGTGCCAGCAGTTCGCAGGGAAAGGGGTATGGCTACACCTTC. It encodes CASSSQGKGYGYTF.

The chain employs TRBV6-1 and TRBJ1-5, with 9 bases aligning to TRBD1. J gave up 8 bases and V 6 bases, and 11 bases lay outside the gene matches. The CDR3 has 15 residues. Looked up from germline, CDR1 is MNHNS and CDR2 is SASEGT. CDR3 nucleotide sequence: TGTGCCAGCAGAGATCCGGGACAGGGAAATAAGCCCCAGCATTTT. This encodes CASRDPGQGNKPQHF.

This chain uses TRBV6-5 with TRBJ2-7; 10 positions match TRBD1. The CDR3 is 14 residues long. V lost 10 bases and J lost 5; bases outside the gene matches: 11. The germline CDR1 and CDR2 sequences are MNHEY and SVGAGI. The CDR3 protein is CATKRQGAGHEQYF. In DNA, the CDR3 is TGTGCCACCAAACGACAGGGGGCGGGTCACGAGCAGTACTTC.

The V and J genes are TRBV5-4 and TRBJ2-2; maybe TRBD1 (6 bases). The CDR3 has 14 amino acids. Germline lookup yields CDR1 SGHNT and CDR2 YYREEE (reference sequence). The V end was cut by 4 bases, the J end by 4 bases, with 11 bases between. In DNA, the CDR3 is TGTGCCAGCAGCCTCGACAGGATCACCGGGGAGCTGTTTTTT. It is translated as CASSLDRITGELFF.

This rearrangement joins TRBV5-1 to TRBJ2-5, with 8 nucleotides matching TRBD1. The CDR3 sequence is 15 residues long. The V gene's germline CDR1 is SGHRS and CDR2 YFSETQ. J gave up 2 bases and V 7 bases, and 10 bases lay outside the gene matches. This CDR3 reads CASVPSGGVQETQYF. The CDR3 nucleotides are TGCGCCAGCGTCCCCTCAGGGGGCGTTCAAGAGACCCAGTACTTC.

The chain has TRBV6-5 and TRBJ1-4, with 8 bases aligning to TRBD1. Germline assignment: CDR1 MNHEY and CDR2 SVGAGI. Trimming took 5 bases from V and 4 from J; bases not matched to a gene: 3. The CDR3 totals 14 residues. The CDR3 DNA is TGTGCCAGCAGTCGGACAGGGATTAATGAAAAACTGTTTTTT. This sequence encodes CASSRTGINEKLFF.